This note documents a single T cell receptor (beta chain) sequence. Its antigen is unknown. The CDR3 extends over 15 amino acids. Germline CDR1 and CDR2: SGDLS and YYNGEE. Deletions cut 3 bases from V and 3 bases from J, with 14 bases between. The sample belongs to a study of radiotherapy plus CTLA-4 blockade in lung cancer. The wider study: Objective response was observed in roughly a sixth of patients, and disease control in approximately 30%.

The assay was immunoSEQ multiplex PCR, and TCRdb's table has in-frame clones only and misses some. There are tens of thousands of clones in the sample; around 82% occur only once, and roughly 0.84% lies in the top ten. Overall study findings and caveats: With interferon-beta, early dynamics of blood T cell clones were reported to best predict response. Blood saw expansion of tumor-derived TCR clones after radiotherapy plus ipilimumab.

This specimen was peripheral blood, taken from a patient treated with radiotherapy plus ipilimumab. The receptor's source is a human donor with non-small cell lung cancer who had stable disease on radiotherapy plus ipilimumab. J is TRBJ2-3 and V is TRBV9, with unresolved D. CDR3 bases: TGTGCCAGCAGCGGTGGACCGAGTGCGACAGATACGCAGTATTTT. Protein product: CASSGGPSATDTQYF. The entire variable domain, with the rest obtained from reference TRBV9 and TRBJ2-3, is as follows: DSGVTQTPKHLITATGQRVTLRCSPRSGDLSVYWYQQSLDQGLQFLIQYYNGEERAKGNILERFSAQQFPDLHSELNLSSLELGDSALYFCASSGGPSATDTQYFGPGTRLTVL.